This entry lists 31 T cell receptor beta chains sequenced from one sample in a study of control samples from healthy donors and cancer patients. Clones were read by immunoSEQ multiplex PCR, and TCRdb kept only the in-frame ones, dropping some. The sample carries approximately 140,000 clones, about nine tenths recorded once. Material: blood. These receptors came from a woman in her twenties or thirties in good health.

CDR3 DNA: TGTGCCAGCTCACAGTCAGGGGCTAACTATGGCTACACCTTC. Protein product: CASSQSGANYGYTF. V is TRBV18 and J is TRBJ1-2; perhaps TRBD1 as D (6 bases). The CDR3 is made up of 14 amino acids. Deletions cut 4 bases from V and 0 bases from J, with 9 bases between. The germline V gene has CDR1 KGHSH and CDR2 LQKENI.

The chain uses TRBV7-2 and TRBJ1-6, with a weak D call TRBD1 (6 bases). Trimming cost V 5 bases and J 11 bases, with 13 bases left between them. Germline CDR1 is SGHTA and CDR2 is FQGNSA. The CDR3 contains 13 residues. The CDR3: CASSLDSRAPLHF. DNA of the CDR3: TGTGCCAGCAGCCTGGACAGTAGGGCACCCCTCCACTTT.

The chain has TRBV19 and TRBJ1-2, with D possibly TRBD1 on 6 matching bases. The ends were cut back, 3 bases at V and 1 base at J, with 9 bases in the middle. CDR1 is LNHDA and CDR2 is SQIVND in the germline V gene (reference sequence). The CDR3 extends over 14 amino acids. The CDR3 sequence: CASSMGHLNYGYTF. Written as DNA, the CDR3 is TGTGCCAGTAGTATGGGACACCTTAACTATGGCTACACCTTC.

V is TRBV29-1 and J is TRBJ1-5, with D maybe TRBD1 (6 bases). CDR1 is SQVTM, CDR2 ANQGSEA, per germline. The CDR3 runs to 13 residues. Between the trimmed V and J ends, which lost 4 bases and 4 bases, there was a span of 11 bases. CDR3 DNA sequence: TGCAGCGTTGGAGGGGGGGTAAATCAGCCCCAGCATTTT. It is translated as CSVGGGVNQPQHF.

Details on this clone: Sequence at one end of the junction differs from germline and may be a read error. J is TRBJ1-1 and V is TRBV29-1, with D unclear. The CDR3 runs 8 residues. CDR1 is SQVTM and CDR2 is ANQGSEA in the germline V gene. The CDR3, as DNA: TGCAGCGCTTCCCGGCTAAGTTTT. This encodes CSASRLSF.

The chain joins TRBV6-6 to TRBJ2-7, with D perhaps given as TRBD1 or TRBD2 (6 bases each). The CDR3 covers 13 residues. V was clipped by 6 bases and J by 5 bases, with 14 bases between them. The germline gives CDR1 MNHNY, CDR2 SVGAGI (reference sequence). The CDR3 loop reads CASSYLGGNEQYF. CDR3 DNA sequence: TGTGCCAGCAGCTATCTGGGGGGCAACGAGCAGTACTTC.

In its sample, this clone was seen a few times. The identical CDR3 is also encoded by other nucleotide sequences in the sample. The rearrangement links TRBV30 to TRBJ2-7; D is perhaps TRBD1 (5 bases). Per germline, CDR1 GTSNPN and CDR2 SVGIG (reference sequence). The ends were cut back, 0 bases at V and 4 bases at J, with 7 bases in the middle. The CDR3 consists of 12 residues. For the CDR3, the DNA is TGTGCCTGGAGTGTAAAGGGGTACGAGCAGTACTTC. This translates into CAWSVKGYEQYF.

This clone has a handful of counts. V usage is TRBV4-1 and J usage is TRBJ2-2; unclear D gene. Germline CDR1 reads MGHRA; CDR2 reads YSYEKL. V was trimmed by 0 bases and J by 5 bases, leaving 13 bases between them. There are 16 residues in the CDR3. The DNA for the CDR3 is TGCGCCAGCAGCCAAGAAGGGTCAAGTCGGACCGGGGAGCTGTTTTTT. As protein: CASSQEGSSRTGELFF.

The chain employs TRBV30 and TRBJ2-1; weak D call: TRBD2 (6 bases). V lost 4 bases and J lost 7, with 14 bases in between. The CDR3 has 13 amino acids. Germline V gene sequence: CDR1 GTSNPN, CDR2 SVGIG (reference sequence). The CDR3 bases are TGTGCCTGGACGCGGGATTCCCCGAATGAGCAGTTCTTC. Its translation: CAWTRDSPNEQFF.

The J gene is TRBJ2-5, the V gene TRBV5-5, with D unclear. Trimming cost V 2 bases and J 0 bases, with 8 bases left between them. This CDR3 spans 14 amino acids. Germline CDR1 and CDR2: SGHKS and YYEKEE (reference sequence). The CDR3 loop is CASSFVSDQETQYF. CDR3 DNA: TGTGCCAGCAGCTTTGTCTCAGACCAAGAGACCCAGTACTTC. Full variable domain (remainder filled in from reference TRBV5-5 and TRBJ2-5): DAGVTQSPTHLIKTRGQQVTLRCSPISGHKSVSWYQQVLGQGPQFIFQYYEKEERGRGNFPDRFSARQFPNYSSELNVNALLLGDSALYLCASSFVSDQETQYFGPGTRLLVL.

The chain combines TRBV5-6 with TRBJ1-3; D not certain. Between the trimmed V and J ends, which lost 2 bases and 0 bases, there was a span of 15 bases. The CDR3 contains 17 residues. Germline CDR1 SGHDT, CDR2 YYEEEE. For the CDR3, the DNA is TGTGCCAGCAGCTTAACCCAGTTAGCCTACTCTGGAAACACCATATATTTT. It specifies CASSLTQLAYSGNTIYF.

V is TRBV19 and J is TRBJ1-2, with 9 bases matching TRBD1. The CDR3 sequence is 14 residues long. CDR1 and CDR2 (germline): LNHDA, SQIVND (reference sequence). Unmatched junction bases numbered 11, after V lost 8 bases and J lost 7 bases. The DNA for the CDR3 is TGTGCCAGTCTAAAGCGGGACAGGGTTTCTGGCTACACCTTC. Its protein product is CASLKRDRVSGYTF.

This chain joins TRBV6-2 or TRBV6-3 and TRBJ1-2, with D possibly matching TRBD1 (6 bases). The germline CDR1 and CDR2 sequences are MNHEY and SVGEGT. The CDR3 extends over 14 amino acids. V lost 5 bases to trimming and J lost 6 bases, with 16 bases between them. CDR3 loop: CASSVQIRGNGYTF. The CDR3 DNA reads TGTGCCAGCAGTGTCCAGATCAGGGGAAATGGCTACACCTTC.

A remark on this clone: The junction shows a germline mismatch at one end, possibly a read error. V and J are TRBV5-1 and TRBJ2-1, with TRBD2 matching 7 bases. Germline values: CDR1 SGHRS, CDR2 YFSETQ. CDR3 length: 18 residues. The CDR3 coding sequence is TGCGCCAGCAGATCTGGCGGGCTAGCGGTTATCTCCTACAATGGGCAGTTCTTC. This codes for CASRSGGLAVISYNGQFF. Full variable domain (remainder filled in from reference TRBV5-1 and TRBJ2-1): KAGVTQTPRYLIKTRGQQVTLSCSPISGHRSVSWYQQTPGQGLQFLFEYFSETQRNKGNFPGRFSGRQFSNSRSEMNVSTLELGDSALYLCASRSGGLAVISYNGQFFGPGTRLTVL.

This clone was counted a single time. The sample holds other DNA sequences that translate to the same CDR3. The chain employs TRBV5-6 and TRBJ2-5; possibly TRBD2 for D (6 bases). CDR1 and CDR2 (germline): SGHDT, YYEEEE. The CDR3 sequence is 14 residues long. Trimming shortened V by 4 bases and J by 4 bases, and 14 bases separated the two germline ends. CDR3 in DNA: TGTGCCAGCAGCCCGGTGGGGGGAGGAGAGACCCAGTACTTC. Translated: CASSPVGGGETQYF.

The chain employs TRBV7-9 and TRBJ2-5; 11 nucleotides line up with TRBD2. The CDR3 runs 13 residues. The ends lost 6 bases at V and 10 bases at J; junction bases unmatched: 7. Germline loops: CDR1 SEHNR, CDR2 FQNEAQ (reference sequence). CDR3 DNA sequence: TGTGCCAGCAGACCAACTAGCGGGAGCGGCCAGTACTTC. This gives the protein CASRPTSGSGQYF.

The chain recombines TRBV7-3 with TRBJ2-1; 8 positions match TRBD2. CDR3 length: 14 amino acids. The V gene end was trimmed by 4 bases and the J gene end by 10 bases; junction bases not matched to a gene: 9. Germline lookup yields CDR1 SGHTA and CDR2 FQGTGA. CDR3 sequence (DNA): TGTGCCAGCAGCTCCAATCCCTTAGCGGGAGAGCAGTTCTTC. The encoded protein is CASSSNPLAGEQFF.

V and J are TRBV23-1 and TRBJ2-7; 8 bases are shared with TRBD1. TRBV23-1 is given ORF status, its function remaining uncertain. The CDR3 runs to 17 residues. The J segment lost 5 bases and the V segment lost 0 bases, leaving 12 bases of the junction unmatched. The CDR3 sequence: CASSQSSQHRGKNEQYF. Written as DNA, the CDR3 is TGCGCCAGCAGTCAATCCTCGCAACACAGGGGGAAAAACGAGCAGTACTTC.

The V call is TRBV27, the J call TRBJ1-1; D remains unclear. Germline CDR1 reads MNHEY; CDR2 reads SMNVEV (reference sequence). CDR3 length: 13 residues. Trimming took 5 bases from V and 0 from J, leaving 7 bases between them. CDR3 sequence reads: CASSARLNTEAFF. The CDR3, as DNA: TGTGCCAGCAGTGCCAGACTGAACACTGAAGCTTTCTTT.

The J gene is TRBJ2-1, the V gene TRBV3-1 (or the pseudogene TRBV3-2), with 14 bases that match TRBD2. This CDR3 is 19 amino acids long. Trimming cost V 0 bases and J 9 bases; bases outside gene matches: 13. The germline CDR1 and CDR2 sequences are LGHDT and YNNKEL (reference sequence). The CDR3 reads CASSQDKGLAGGPPPEQFF. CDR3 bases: TGTGCCAGCAGCCAAGACAAAGGACTAGCGGGAGGACCCCCGCCTGAGCAGTTCTTC.

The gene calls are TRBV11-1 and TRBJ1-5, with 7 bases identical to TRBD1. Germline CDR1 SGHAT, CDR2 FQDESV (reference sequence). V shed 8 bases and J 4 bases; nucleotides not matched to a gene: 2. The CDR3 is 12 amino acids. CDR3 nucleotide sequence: TGTGCCAGCGGGGACAGTAATCAGCCCCAGCATTTT. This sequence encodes CASGDSNQPQHF. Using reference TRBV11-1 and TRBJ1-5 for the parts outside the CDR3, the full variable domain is EAEVAQSPRYKITEKSQAVAFWCDPISGHATLYWYRQILGQGPELLVQFQDESVVDDSQLPKDRFSAERLKGVDSTLKIQPAELGDSAMYLCASGDSNQPQHFGDGTRLSIL.

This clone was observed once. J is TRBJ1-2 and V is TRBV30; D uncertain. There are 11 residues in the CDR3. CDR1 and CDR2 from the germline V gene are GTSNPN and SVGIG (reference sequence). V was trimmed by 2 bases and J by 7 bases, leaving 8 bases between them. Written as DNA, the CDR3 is TGTGCCTGGAGTCAACTCGGTGGCTACACCTTC. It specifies CAWSQLGGYTF.

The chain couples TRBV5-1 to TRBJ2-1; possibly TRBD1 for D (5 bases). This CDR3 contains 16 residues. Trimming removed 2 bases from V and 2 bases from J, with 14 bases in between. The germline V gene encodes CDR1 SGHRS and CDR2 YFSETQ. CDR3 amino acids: CASSFDLAGTYNEQFF. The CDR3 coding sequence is TGCGCCAGCAGCTTTGATCTGGCAGGGACCTACAATGAGCAGTTCTTC.

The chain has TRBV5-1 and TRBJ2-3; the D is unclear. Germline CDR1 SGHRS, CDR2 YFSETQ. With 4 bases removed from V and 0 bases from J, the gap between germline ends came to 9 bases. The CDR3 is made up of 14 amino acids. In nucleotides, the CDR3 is TGCGCCAGCAGCCACCAGACTAGCACAGATACGCAGTATTTT. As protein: CASSHQTSTDTQYF.

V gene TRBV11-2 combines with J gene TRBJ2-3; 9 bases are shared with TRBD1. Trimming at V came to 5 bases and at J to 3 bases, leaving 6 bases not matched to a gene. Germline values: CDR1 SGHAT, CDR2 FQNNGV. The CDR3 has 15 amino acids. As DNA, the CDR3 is TGTGCCAGCAGCCCCGGGACAGGGAAAACAGATACGCAGTATTTT. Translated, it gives CASSPGTGKTDTQYF.

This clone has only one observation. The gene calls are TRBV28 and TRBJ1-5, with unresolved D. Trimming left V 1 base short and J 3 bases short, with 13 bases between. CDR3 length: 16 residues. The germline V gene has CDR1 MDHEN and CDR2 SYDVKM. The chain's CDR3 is CASSLYPESNNQPQHF. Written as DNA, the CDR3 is TGTGCCAGCAGTTTATACCCCGAAAGCAACAATCAGCCCCAGCATTTT.

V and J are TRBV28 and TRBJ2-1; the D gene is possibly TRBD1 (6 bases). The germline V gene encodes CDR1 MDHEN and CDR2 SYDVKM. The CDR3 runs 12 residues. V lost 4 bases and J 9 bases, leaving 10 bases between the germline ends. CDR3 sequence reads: CASSSPTGEQFF. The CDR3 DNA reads TGTGCCAGCAGTTCGCCGACAGGTGAGCAGTTCTTC.

Here the CDR3 DNA reads TGTGCCAGTAGTACTAGCGGGAACACCGGGGAGCTGTTTTTT. Residues: CASSTSGNTGELFF. This chain links TRBV19 with TRBJ2-2, with 7 bases identical to TRBD2. The CDR3 spans 14 residues. CDR1 and CDR2 (germline): LNHDA, SQIVND (reference sequence). Trimming at V came to 4 bases and at J to 1 base, leaving 0 bases not matched to a gene.

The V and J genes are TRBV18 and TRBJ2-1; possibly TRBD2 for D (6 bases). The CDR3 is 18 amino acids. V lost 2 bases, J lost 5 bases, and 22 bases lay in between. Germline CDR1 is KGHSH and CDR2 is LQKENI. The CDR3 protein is CASSPSSSGPGFHNEQFF. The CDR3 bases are TGTGCCAGCTCACCATCTAGTAGCGGACCCGGATTTCACAATGAGCAGTTCTTC.

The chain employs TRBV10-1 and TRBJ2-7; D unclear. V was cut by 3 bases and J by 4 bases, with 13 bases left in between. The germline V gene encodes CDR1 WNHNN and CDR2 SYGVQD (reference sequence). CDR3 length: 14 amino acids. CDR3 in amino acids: CASSDGTVRYEQYF. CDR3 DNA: TGCGCCAGCAGTGATGGAACGGTGAGATACGAGCAGTACTTC.

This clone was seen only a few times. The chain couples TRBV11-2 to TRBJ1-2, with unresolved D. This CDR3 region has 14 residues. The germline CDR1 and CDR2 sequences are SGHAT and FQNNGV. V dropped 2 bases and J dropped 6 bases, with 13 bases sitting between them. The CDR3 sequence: CASSLMTASHGYTF. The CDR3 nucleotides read TGTGCCAGCAGCTTAATGACCGCATCCCATGGCTACACCTTC.